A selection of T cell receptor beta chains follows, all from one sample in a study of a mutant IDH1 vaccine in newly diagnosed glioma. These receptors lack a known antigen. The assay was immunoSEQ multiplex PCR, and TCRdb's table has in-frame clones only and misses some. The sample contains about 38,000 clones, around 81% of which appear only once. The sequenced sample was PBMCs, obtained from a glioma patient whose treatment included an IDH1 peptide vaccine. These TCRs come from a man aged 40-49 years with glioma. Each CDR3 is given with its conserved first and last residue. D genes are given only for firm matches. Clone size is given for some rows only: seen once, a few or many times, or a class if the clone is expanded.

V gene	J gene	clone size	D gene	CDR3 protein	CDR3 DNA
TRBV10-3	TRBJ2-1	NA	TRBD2	CAIRVTSGSGNEQFF	TGTGCCATCAGGGTGACTAGCGGGAGCGGGAATGAGCAGTTCTTC
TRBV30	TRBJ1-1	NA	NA	CAWEARWNTEAFF	TGTGCCTGGGAGGCACGTTGGAACACTGAAGCTTTCTTT
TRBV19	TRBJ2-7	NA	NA	CASTDTGRGYEQYF	TGTGCCAGTACCGACACAGGGCGGGGTTACGAGCAGTACTTC
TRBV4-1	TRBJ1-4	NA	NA	CASSQEGVSATNEKLFF	TGCGCCAGCAGCCAAGAGGGAGTCTCTGCAACTAATGAAAAACTGTTTTTT
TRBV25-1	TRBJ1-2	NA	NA	CASSEQGRAGYGYTF	TGTGCCAGCAGTGAGCAGGGCAGAGCTGGCTATGGCTACACCTTC
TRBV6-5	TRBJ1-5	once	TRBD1	CASSPQGGNQPQHF	TGTGCCAGCAGTCCGCAGGGGGGCAATCAGCCCCAGCATTTT
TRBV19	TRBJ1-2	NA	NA	CASKDAGQRQFYGYTF	TGTGCCAGTAAAGATGCCGGACAGCGACAATTCTATGGCTACACCTTC
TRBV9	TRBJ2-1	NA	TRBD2	CASSAVSGRSYNEQFF	TGTGCCAGCAGCGCCGTCAGCGGGAGGTCCTACAATGAGCAGTTCTTC
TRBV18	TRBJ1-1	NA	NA	CASSPPKGTEAFF	TGTGCCAGCTCACCACCGAAGGGCACTGAAGCTTTCTTT
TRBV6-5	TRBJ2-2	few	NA	CASSYGGTGELFF	TGTGCCAGCAGTTACGGGGGGACCGGGGAGCTGTTTTTT
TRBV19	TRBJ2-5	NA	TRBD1	CASSKFTGGIETQYF	TGTGCCAGTAGTAAGTTTACAGGGGGCATAGAGACCCAGTACTTC
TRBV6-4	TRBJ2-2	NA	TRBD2	CASSPATSAVGSSGELFF	TGTGCCAGCAGTCCGGCAACTAGCGCCGTTGGGTCGTCCGGGGAGCTGTTTTTT
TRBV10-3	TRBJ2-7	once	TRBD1	CAIRGRTGQDEQYF	TGTGCCATCAGAGGGAGGACAGGGCAAGACGAGCAGTACTTC
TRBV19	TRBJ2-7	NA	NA	CASRVEDLPTYYEQYF	TGTGCCAGTAGAGTGGAGGACCTTCCGACTTACTACGAGCAGTACTTC
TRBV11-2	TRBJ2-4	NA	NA	CASSLTRGAAVKNIQYF	TGTGCCAGCAGCTTAACCCGTGGGGCAGCGGTCAAAAACATTCAGTACTTC
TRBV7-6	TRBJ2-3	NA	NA	CASSHLEGGGTQYF	TGTGCCAGCAGCCACCTCGAGGGAGGGGGCACGCAGTATTTT
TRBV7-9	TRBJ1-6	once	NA	CASSPMGSGNSPLHF	TGTGCCAGCAGCCCAATGGGGTCAGGTAATTCACCCCTCCACTTT
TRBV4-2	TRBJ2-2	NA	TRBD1	CASSHGQGRGMNTGELFF	TGTGCCAGCAGCCATGGACAGGGTCGGGGGATGAACACCGGGGAGCTGTTTTTT
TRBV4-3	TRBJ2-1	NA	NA	CASSQDRDFSYNEQFF	TGCGCCAGCAGCCAAGACAGGGATTTTTCCTACAATGAGCAGTTCTTC
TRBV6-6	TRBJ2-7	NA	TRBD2	CASSLAGVLYEQYF	TGTGCCAGCAGTCTAGCGGGTGTACTCTACGAGCAGTACTTC
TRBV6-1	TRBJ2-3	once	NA	CASSEVAGSTDTQYF	TGTGCCAGCAGTGAAGTGGCAGGTAGCACAGATACGCAGTATTTT
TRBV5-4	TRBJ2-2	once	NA	CAAGAEDANTGELFF	TGTGCCGCCGGGGCGGAGGATGCGAACACCGGGGAGCTGTTTTTT
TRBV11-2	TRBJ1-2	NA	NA	CASSLGQIYGYTF	TGTGCCAGCAGCTTAGGGCAAATCTATGGCTACACCTTC
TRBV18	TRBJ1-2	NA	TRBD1	CASSNDGTDYGYTF	TGTGCCAGCTCAAATGACGGGACAGACTATGGCTACACCTTC
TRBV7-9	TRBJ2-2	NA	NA	CASSTTGPSAANTGELFF	TGTGCCAGCAGCACAACCGGGCCCTCGGCCGCGAACACCGGGGAGCTGTTTTTT
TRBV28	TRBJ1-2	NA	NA	CASSPTTLRENYGYTF	TGTGCCAGCAGCCCTACGACCCTCAGGGAAAACTATGGCTACACCTTC
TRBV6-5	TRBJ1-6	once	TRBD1	CASSYRDRDHSPLHF	TGTGCCAGCAGTTACCGGGACAGGGATCATTCACCCCTCCACTTT
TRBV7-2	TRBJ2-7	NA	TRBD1	CASSLGWTGGYEQYF	TGTGCCAGCAGCTTAGGATGGACAGGGGGCTACGAGCAGTACTTC
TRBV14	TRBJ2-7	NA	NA	CASSPSGLHYEQYF	TGTGCCAGCAGCCCCTCGGGTCTCCACTACGAGCAGTACTTC
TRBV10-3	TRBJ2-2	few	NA	CAISRGGAGTGELFF	TGTGCCATCAGCAGGGGGGGCGCGGGCACCGGGGAGCTGTTTTTT
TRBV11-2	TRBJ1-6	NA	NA	CASSLARTANSPLHF	TGTGCCAGCAGCTTGGCTCGGACAGCTAATTCACCCCTCCACTTT
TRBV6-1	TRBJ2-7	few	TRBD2	CASSERLAGSYEQYF	TGTGCCAGCAGTGAAAGGCTAGCGGGATCTTACGAGCAGTACTTC